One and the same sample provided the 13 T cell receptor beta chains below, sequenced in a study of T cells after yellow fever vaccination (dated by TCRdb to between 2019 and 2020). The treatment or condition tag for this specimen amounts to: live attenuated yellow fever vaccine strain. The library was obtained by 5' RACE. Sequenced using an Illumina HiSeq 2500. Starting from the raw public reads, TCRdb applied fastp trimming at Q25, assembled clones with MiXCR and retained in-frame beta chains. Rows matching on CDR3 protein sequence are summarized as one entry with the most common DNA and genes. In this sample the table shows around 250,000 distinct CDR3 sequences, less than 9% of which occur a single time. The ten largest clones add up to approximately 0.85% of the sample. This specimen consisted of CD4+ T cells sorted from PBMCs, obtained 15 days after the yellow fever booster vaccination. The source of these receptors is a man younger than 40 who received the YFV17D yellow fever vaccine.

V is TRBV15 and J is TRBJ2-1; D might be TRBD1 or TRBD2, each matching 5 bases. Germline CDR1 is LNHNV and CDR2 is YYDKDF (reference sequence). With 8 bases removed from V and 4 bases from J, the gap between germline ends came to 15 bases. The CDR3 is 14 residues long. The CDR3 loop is CATGSGDGYNEQFF. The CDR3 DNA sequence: TGTGCCACCGGGTCCGGGGACGGGTACAATGAGCAGTTCTTC. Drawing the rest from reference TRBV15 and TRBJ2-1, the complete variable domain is DAMVIQNPRYQVTQFGKPVTLSCSQTLNHNVMYWYQQKSSQAPKLLFHYYDKDFNNEADTPDNFQSRRPNTSFCFLDIRSPGLGDTAMYLCATGSGDGYNEQFFGPGTRLTVL.

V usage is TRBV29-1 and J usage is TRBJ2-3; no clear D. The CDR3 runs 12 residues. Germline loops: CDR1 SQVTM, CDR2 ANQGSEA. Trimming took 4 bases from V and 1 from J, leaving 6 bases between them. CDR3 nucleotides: TGCAGCGTTGTGGATGGCACAGATACGCAGTATTTT. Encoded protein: CSVVDGTDTQYF.

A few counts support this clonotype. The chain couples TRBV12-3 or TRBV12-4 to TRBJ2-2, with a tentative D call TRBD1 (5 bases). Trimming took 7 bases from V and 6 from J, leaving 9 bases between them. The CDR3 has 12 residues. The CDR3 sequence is CASNQGPGELFF. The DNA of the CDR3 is TGTGCCAGCAACCAGGGTCCCGGGGAGCTGTTTTTT.

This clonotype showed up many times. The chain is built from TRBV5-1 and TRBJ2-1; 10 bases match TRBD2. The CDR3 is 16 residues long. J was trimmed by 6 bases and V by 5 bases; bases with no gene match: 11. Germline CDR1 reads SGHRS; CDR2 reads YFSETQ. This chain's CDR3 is CASRPTGTSVGNEQFF. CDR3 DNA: TGCGCCAGCAGACCTACCGGGACTAGCGTCGGCAATGAGCAGTTCTTC.

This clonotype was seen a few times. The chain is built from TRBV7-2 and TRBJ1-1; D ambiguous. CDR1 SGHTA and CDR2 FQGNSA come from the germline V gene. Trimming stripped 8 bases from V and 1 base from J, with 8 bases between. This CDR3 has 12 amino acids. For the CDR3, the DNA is TGTGCCAGCTCGAAAGAGAACACTGAAGCTTTCTTT. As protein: CASSKENTEAFF.

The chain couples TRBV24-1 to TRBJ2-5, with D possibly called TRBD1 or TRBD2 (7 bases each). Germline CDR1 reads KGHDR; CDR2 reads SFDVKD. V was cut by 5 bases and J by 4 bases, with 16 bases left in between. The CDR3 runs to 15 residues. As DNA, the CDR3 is TGTGCCACCAGTGCCCCAGGGGGGGAAGGAGAGACCCAGTACTTC. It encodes CATSAPGGEGETQYF.

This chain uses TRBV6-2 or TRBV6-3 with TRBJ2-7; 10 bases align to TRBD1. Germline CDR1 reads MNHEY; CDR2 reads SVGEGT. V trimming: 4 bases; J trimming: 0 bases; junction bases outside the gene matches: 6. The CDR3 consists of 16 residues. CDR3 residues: CASSLLGQGHSYEQYF. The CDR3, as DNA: TGTGCCAGCAGTTTATTGGGACAGGGGCACTCCTACGAGCAGTACTTC.

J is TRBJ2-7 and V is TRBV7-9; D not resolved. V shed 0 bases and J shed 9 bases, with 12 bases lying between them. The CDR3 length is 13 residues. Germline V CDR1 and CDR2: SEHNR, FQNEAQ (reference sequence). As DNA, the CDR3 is TGTGCCAGCAGCTTAGCGTCAGAGTGGAGGCAGTACTTC. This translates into CASSLASEWRQYF.

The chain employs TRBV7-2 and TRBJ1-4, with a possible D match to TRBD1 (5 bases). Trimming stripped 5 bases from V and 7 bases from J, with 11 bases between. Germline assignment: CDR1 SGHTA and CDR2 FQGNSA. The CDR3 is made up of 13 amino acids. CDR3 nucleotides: TGTGCCAGCAGCCTCGGGACCTTTGAAAAACTGTTTTTT. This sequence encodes CASSLGTFEKLFF.

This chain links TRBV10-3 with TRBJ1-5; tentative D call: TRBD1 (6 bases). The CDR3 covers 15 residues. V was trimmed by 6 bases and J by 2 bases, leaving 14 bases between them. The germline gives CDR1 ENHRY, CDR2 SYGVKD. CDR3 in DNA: TGTGCCATCAGATCGGGGGGCGGACGCAATCAGCCCCAGCATTTT. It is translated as CAIRSGGGRNQPQHF.

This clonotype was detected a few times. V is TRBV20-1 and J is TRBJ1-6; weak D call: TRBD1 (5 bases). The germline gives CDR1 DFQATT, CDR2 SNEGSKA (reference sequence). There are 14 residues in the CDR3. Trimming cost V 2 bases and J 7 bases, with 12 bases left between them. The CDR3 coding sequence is TGCAGTGCTAGACCAGGGACCGAGAATTCACCCCTCCACTTT. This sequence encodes CSARPGTENSPLHF.

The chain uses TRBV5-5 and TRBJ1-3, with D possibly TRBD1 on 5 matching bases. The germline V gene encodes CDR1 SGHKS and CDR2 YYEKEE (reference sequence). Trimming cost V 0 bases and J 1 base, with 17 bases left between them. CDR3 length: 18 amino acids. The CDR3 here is CASSLGWGNGTSGNTIYF. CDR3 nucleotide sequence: TGTGCCAGCAGCTTGGGGTGGGGAAACGGGACTTCTGGAAACACCATATATTTT. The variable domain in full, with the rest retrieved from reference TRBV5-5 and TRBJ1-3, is DAGVTQSPTHLIKTRGQQVTLRCSPISGHKSVSWYQQVLGQGPQFIFQYYEKEERGRGNFPDRFSARQFPNYSSELNVNALLLGDSALYLCASSLGWGNGTSGNTIYFGEGSWLTVV.

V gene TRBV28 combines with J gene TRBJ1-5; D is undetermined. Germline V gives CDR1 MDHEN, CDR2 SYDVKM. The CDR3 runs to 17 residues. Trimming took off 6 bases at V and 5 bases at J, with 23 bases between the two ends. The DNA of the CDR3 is TGTGCCAGCAGCTCAGTCTTACGGGCTGGAGGGTATCAGCCCCAGCATTTT. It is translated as CASSSVLRAGGYQPQHF.